Listed below are T cell receptor beta chains from one sample, sequenced in a study of T cells after yellow fever vaccination. TCRdb re-derived calls from the 5' RACE reads in MiXCR, one entry per CDR3 protein. The sample contains a few hundred thousand distinct CDR3 sequences, about 17% of which appear only once. This sample comprised PBMCs, obtained before the yellow fever booster vaccination. These receptor sequences come from a man aged 18-30 years who received the YFV17D yellow fever vaccine. The CDR3 runs from the conserved cysteine through the conserved F or W. A D gene is named only where the DNA matches it firmly. For some rows the clone size is stated as once, few or many, or as a class when expanded; others skip it.

d_gene,abundance,v_gene,j_gene,CDR3nt,CDR3aa
.,.,TRBV4-1,TRBJ1-5,TGCGCCAGCAGCCAAGTAGGGACGGGGCAGCCCCAGCATTTT,CASSQVGTGQPQHF
.,.,TRBV6-4,TRBJ1-2,TGTGCCAGCAGAATGGACGGTAACTATGGCTACACCTTC,CASRMDGNYGYTF
TRBD1,few,TRBV6-1,TRBJ1-1,TGTGCCATCCAGGACAGGAAGGACACTGAAGCTTTCTTT,CAIQDRKDTEAFF
.,few,TRBV11-2,TRBJ2-1,TGTGCCAGCAATCCCGGACTCACGGAGGAGCAGTTCTTC,CASNPGLTEEQFF
.,.,TRBV7-2,TRBJ1-1,TGTGCCAGCAGCTTAGGGTCACGGGGCACCAACCAGAACACTGAAGCTTTCTTT,CASSLGSRGTNQNTEAFF
.,few,TRBV29-1,TRBJ2-1,TGCAGCGCCGGGGGGCTCCTCCAGTTCTTC,CSAGGLLQFF
.,many,TRBV29-1,TRBJ2-2,TGCAGCGTTCTGGACAGGAACACCGGGGAGCTGTTTTTT,CSVLDRNTGELFF
.,few,TRBV6-5,TRBJ2-3,TGTGCCAGCAGTGTAGGACTGGTCACAGATACGCAGTATTTT,CASSVGLVTDTQYF
TRBD1,few,TRBV19,TRBJ2-3,TGTGCCAGTAGTGAGGACAGGGCTACAGATACGCAGTATTTT,CASSEDRATDTQYF
.,.,TRBV29-1,TRBJ1-3,TGCAGCGTCGCCGACTGGTCTGGAAACACCATATATTTT,CSVADWSGNTIYF
.,few,TRBV7-3,TRBJ2-2,TGTGCCAGCAGCTTAGAGGCAGTCACCGGGGAGCTGTTTTTT,CASSLEAVTGELFF
TRBD2,.,TRBV7-2,TRBJ2-2,TGTGCCAGCAGCTTAGATTCTCTAGCGGGGTACACCGGGGAGCTGTTTTTT,CASSLDSLAGYTGELFF
TRBD1,few,TRBV29-1,TRBJ2-5,TGCAGCGTTGCTCAACCAGGGGGCGCGGGGCAAGAGACCCAGTACTTC,CSVAQPGGAGQETQYF
.,few,TRBV5-1,TRBJ2-7,TGCGCCAGCGGGAGCGGAGGGCCCGCCTACGAGCAGTACTTC,CASGSGGPAYEQYF
.,few,TRBV4-1,TRBJ2-2,TGCGCCAGCAGCCTTATGGGGGACGGTTCAGGCGGGGAGCTGTTTTTT,CASSLMGDGSGGELFF
.,few,TRBV5-5,TRBJ1-2,TGTGCCAGCAGCTTGGAATTGGGATTCAACTATGGCTACACCTTC,CASSLELGFNYGYTF
.,few,TRBV4-2,TRBJ1-2,TGTGCCAGCAGCCAACTATCCGGGAGCCTAAACTATGGCTACACCTTC,CASSQLSGSLNYGYTF
.,few,TRBV20-1,TRBJ2-3,TGCAGTGCTGGCGCATGGCGGGGCGACACAGATACGCAGTATTTT,CSAGAWRGDTDTQYF
.,.,TRBV6-6,TRBJ1-2,TGTGCCAGCAGTTACACGGTCAGGGGTAACTATGGCTACACCTTC,CASSYTVRGNYGYTF
.,.,TRBV9,TRBJ1-2,TGTGCCAGCAGCGACTTCCTATCGGTCCCAACTCCCCCATGCGGCTACACCTTC,CASSDFLSVPTPPCGYTF
TRBD1,few,TRBV29-1,TRBJ2-5,TGCAGCGTCCCGCCCCAGTTACCGGGACAGGGGGAAGAGACCCAGTACTTC,CSVPPQLPGQGEETQYF
.,.,TRBV7-8,TRBJ2-3,TGTGCCAGCAGCTTATCACCCTGGAATACGCAGTATTTT,CASSLSPWNTQYF
.,.,TRBV20-1,TRBJ1-6,TGCAGTGCCCGAGAGGGGGTTGGTAATTCACCCCTCCACTTT,CSAREGVGNSPLHF
TRBD2,few,TRBV11-2,TRBJ2-5,TGTGCCAGCAGCTTAGATTATTGGGGGGGTGGGACCCAGTACTTC,CASSLDYWGGGTQYF
.,.,TRBV5-1,TRBJ2-3,TGCGCCAGTGGAACGGGGGTGGATACGCAGTATTTT,CASGTGVDTQYF
.,.,TRBV24-1,TRBJ2-3,TGTGCCACCAGTGATTCGGGGGCAGGTGGCACAGATACGCAGTATTTT,CATSDSGAGGTDTQYF
TRBD1,.,TRBV28,TRBJ1-1,TGTGCCAGCAGCACCTTAACAGGGGGAGCTTTCTTT,CASSTLTGGAFF
.,.,TRBV5-1,TRBJ2-1,TGCGCCAGCAGCTTGGGGGCCCTTCTTGCTGAGCAGTTCTTC,CASSLGALLAEQFF
.,.,TRBV29-1,TRBJ1-1,TGCAGCGTTGAAAGTATCACTGAAGCTTTCTTT,CSVESITEAFF
TRBD1,.,TRBV6-6,TRBJ1-4,TGTGCCAGCAGTACCCCTGACAGGGCTAGAAAACTGTTTTTT,CASSTPDRARKLFF
.,many,TRBV27,TRBJ1-6,TGTGCCAGCAGTCCTACCGGGCCCTGGTTCCATAATTCACCCCTCCACTTT,CASSPTGPWFHNSPLHF
.,.,TRBV11-2,TRBJ2-3,TGTGCCAGCAGCTTTGAGGGGCCCACAGATACGCAGTATTTT,CASSFEGPTDTQYF
.,many,TRBV7-6,TRBJ1-2,TGTGCCAGCAGCTTGGGACACCTTAACTATGGCTACACCTTC,CASSLGHLNYGYTF
.,.,TRBV29-1,TRBJ2-1,TGCAGCGTTGTAACTCAGACGGTCCTGAAAGCGCAGTTCTTC,CSVVTQTVLKAQFF
.,.,TRBV6-2/TRBV6-3,TRBJ2-4,TGTGCCAGCAGGAGCCTAACAGTTCCCAAAAACATTCAGTACTTC,CASRSLTVPKNIQYF
TRBD2,.,TRBV6-4,TRBJ2-1,TGTGCCAGCAGTGAGAAACCGCGGGGGGATGAGCAGTTCTTC,CASSEKPRGDEQFF
TRBD1,.,TRBV5-5,TRBJ2-5,TGTGCCAGCAGTTCGCAGGGGGCCGAGACCCAGTACTTC,CASSSQGAETQYF
.,many,TRBV12-3/TRBV12-4,TRBJ2-7,TGTGCCAGTCGGACAGAGGGCTACGAGCAGTACTTC,CASRTEGYEQYF
TRBD1,.,TRBV5-1,TRBJ2-3,TGCGCCAGCAGCTTAAGAGGGGGCCAAGATACGCAGTATTTT,CASSLRGGQDTQYF
.,few,TRBV20-1,TRBJ1-6,TGCAGTGCCGAATTAGGGGTTTCACCCCTCCACTTT,CSAELGVSPLHF
.,.,TRBV7-3,TRBJ1-2,TGTGCCAGCAGCCCTCAACCCGGGCCACCAAGTGGCTATGGCTACACCTTC,CASSPQPGPPSGYGYTF
.,few,TRBV5-6,TRBJ1-2,TGTGCCAGCAGCTTGGAGGCAGGGCCTTCCGACTATGGCTACACCTTC,CASSLEAGPSDYGYTF
.,.,TRBV12-3/TRBV12-4,TRBJ2-7,TGTGCCAGCAGCTTCCCCGCCGGGCGGCAGTACTTC,CASSFPAGRQYF
.,few,TRBV12-3/TRBV12-4,TRBJ2-1,TGTGCCAGCACCTGGGCTTGGGATGAGCAGTTCTTC,CASTWAWDEQFF
.,few,TRBV2,TRBJ1-5,TGTGCCAGCAGTGAATGGGGGGCGGGCAATCAGCCCCAGCATTTT,CASSEWGAGNQPQHF
TRBD2,few,TRBV12-3/TRBV12-4,TRBJ2-5,TGTGCCAGCAGTTTTGGCAGCGGGGGGGAAGAGACCCAGTACTTC,CASSFGSGGEETQYF
.,few,TRBV7-2,TRBJ1-2,TGTGCCAGCAGCCCGAATTCAGGTTGGGGCTACACCTTC,CASSPNSGWGYTF
TRBD1,many,TRBV6-4,TRBJ2-3,TGTGCCAGCAGTGACGGGACAGGGGGCACAGATACGCAGTATTTT,CASSDGTGGTDTQYF
.,.,TRBV7-9,TRBJ2-2,TGTGCCAGCAGCTTCGACTTGAGCGGGGGGGAGCTGTTTTTT,CASSFDLSGGELFF
.,few,TRBV7-3,TRBJ2-3,TGTGCCAGCAGCTTAAACGGACAGACAGATACGCAGTATTTT,CASSLNGQTDTQYF
.,.,TRBV7-3,TRBJ2-2,TGTGCCAGCAGCCCGACGGGGGCCACCGGGGAGCTGTTTTTT,CASSPTGATGELFF
TRBD2,few,TRBV12-3/TRBV12-4,TRBJ2-5,TGTGCCAGCAGTCGCGCCTGGACTAGCGGTAAAGAGACCCAGTACTTC,CASSRAWTSGKETQYF
.,.,TRBV6-5,TRBJ1-6,TGTGCCAGCAGTTTGGGGGTCTCGAATTCACCCCTCCACTTT,CASSLGVSNSPLHF
.,few,TRBV6-5,TRBJ2-3,TGTGCCAGCAGTGGGGGTTGGGGGGATACGCAGTATTTT,CASSGGWGDTQYF